The T cell receptor beta chain under discussion was sequenced for a study of blood T cell repertoires in COVID-19. The CDR3 has 15 amino acids. Germline V lookup: CDR1 GTSNPN, CDR2 SVGIG (reference sequence). V lost 0 bases and J lost 7; bases outside the gene matches: 7. TCRdb keeps only in-frame clones here, not all; method: immunoSEQ multiplex PCR. The top ten hold 8.2% of the sample, which has 200,000 to 250,000 clones, about 81% seen once. The source of this sequence is a woman of 80 years or more with COVID-19, enrolled during active disease. The sample consisted of peripheral blood. The genes are TRBV30 and TRBJ2-4, with 9 bases fitting TRBD1. CDR3 in amino acids: CAWSVPGTGNNIQYF. In nucleotides, the CDR3 is TGTGCCTGGAGTGTCCCGGGGACAGGGAATAACATTCAGTACTTC.